The 23 T cell receptor beta chains below were found in one sample sequenced in a study of CD8+ T cells in alopecia areata. cDNA prepared by RNA extraction and subsequent reverse transcription served as the template for sequencing. Measured with immunoSEQ multiplex PCR; TCRdb has only the in-frame clones, and not every one. The repertoire consists of some 82,000 clones, with about 51% occurring once and the leading ten covering roughly 5.6%. The sequenced sample consisted of NKG2D-high CD8+ T cells sorted from blood. Receptors originate from a human donor with alopecia areata.

This clone was observed a handful of times. V gene TRBV29-1 combines with J gene TRBJ2-3; a possible D gene is TRBD2 (6 bases). Germline V gene sequence: CDR1 SQVTM, CDR2 ANQGSEA. Trimming shortened V by 2 bases and J by 2 bases, and 17 bases separated the two germline ends. The CDR3 has 16 residues. The CDR3 coding sequence is TGCAGCGTTGAAAGTCCCCCCCCGGACTACACAGATACGCAGTATTTT. Protein sequence: CSVESPPPDYTDTQYF.

V gene TRBV29-1 combines with J gene TRBJ2-1; the D is unclear. The V end lost 6 bases, the J end lost 6 bases, and 15 bases lay between the germline ends. This CDR3 has 13 amino acids. CDR1 and CDR2 (germline): SQVTM, ANQGSEA. CDR3 bases: TGCAGCGTCCCTTTGGCCGTGGTCAATGAGCAGTTCTTC. Translated: CSVPLAVVNEQFF.

The chain links TRBV27 to TRBJ2-5; D may match TRBD1 or TRBD2 (5 bases each). Trimming removed 5 bases from V and 5 bases from J, with 15 bases in between. Germline V gene lookup returns CDR1 MNHEY and CDR2 SMNVEV (reference sequence). The CDR3 extends over 14 amino acids. For the CDR3, the DNA is TGTGCCAGCAGTCCATATGGGGACCGGGAGACCCAGTACTTC. Encoded protein: CASSPYGDRETQYF.

This clone appeared a few times. This sequence joins TRBV29-1 and TRBJ2-7; the match to TRBD2 covers 13 bases. The CDR3 is made up of 15 amino acids. CDR1 is SQVTM, CDR2 ANQGSEA, per germline. The V gene end was trimmed by 5 bases and the J gene end by 1 base; junction bases not matched to a gene: 5. In DNA, the CDR3 is TGCAGCGTTTACGAACTAGCGGGAGGGTCCTACGAGCAGTACTTC. Its protein is CSVYELAGGSYEQYF.

The chain combines TRBV4-1 with TRBJ1-4; 7 nucleotides match TRBD1. The CDR3 length is 15 residues. Losses at the gene ends were 1 base for V and 8 bases for J; bases not matched to a gene: 7. Germline V lookup: CDR1 MGHRA, CDR2 YSYEKL. In nucleotides, the CDR3 is TGCGCCAGCAGCCAAGGACAGGGTGCGGAAGAAAAACTGTTTTTT. Translation: CASSQGQGAEEKLFF.

A few counts support this clone. The chain is built from TRBV7-9 and TRBJ2-1, with D possibly being TRBD1 or TRBD2 (5 bases each). The CDR3 length is 16 residues. CDR1 and CDR2 (germline): SEHNR, FQNEAQ (reference sequence). The V gene lost 2 bases and the J gene lost 8 bases, with 19 bases spanning the gap. CDR3 residues: CASSLSPLSRDDEQFF. Written as DNA, the CDR3 is TGTGCCAGCAGCTTAAGCCCTCTTAGTCGGGACGATGAGCAGTTCTTC.

There are a few counts of this clone. The rearrangement uses TRBV29-1 and TRBJ2-7; weak D call: TRBD1 (6 bases). CDR3 length: 11 residues. Germline values: CDR1 SQVTM, CDR2 ANQGSEA. V was trimmed by 6 bases and J by 3 bases, leaving 9 bases between them. CDR3 sequence: CSVYRDYEQYF. DNA for the CDR3: TGCAGCGTATACAGGGACTACGAGCAGTACTTC.

The chain links TRBV27 to TRBJ2-5, with 7 bases matching TRBD2. This CDR3 comprises 14 residues. J gave up 9 bases and V 2 bases, and 9 bases lay outside the gene matches. CDR1 is MNHEY, CDR2 SMNVEV, per germline (reference sequence). In DNA, the CDR3 is TGTGCCAGCAGTTTAAGTGGGGGAGGGAAGGCCCAGTACTTC. Encoded protein: CASSLSGGGKAQYF.

The chain is built from TRBV7-9 and TRBJ2-5; D is undetermined. V shed 3 bases and J shed 5 bases, with 4 bases lying between them. This CDR3 region has 11 residues. From germline, CDR1 is SEHNR and CDR2 FQNEAQ (reference sequence). The CDR3 DNA reads as TGTGCCAGCAGCTTCAGGGAGACCCAGTACTTC. It codes for CASSFRETQYF.

This clone was detected only a few times. CDR3 residues: CASITGQGANQPQHF. The DNA of the CDR3 is TGTGCCAGCATCACCGGACAGGGGGCTAATCAGCCCCAGCATTTT. J is TRBJ1-5 and V is TRBV28, with 11 bases matching TRBD1. Germline CDR1 MDHEN, CDR2 SYDVKM. CDR3 length: 15 residues. Trimming removed 7 bases from V and 4 bases from J; junction bases left unmatched: 6.

This CDR3 is CASSPTGTGKMEQFF. CDR3 in DNA: TGTGCCAGCAGTCCGACCGGGACAGGGAAGATGGAGCAGTTCTTC. The genes are TRBV6-5 and TRBJ2-1, with 9 nucleotides matching TRBD1. The CDR3 is 15 amino acids. From germline, CDR1 is MNHEY and CDR2 SVGAGI. V gave up 5 bases and J gave up 10 bases; unmatched junction bases: 12.

The rearrangement uses TRBV29-1 and TRBJ2-7; D gene uncertain. CDR1 SQVTM and CDR2 ANQGSEA come from the germline V gene. The CDR3 has 11 residues. The V end lost 6 bases, the J end lost 6 bases, and 12 bases lay between the germline ends. In DNA form, the CDR3 reads TGCAGCGTCCAACTTTCCCGCGAGCAGTACTTC. This encodes CSVQLSREQYF.

The chain recombines TRBV6-5 with TRBJ1-2; TRBD1 matches 10 bases. With 2 bases clipped from V and 3 bases from J, the junction kept 0 bases outside the gene matches. The CDR3 sequence is 14 residues long. CDR1 is MNHEY and CDR2 is SVGAGI in the germline V gene. In DNA form, the CDR3 reads TGTGCCAGCAGTTACGGGACAGGGGACTATGGCTACACCTTC. Amino acids: CASSYGTGDYGYTF.

This chain connects TRBV5-1 to TRBJ2-4, with D possibly TRBD1 on 6 matching bases. Germline V gene data show CDR1 as SGHRS and CDR2 as YFSETQ. V gave up 0 bases and J gave up 5 bases, with 9 bases separating them. The CDR3 extends over 14 amino acids. This CDR3 is CASSLEQGENIQYF. The CDR3 nucleotides read TGCGCCAGCAGCTTGGAACAGGGAGAAAACATTCAGTACTTC.

V usage is TRBV6-5 and J usage is TRBJ2-7; tentatively, D is TRBD1 (6 bases). V was clipped by 8 bases and J by 5 bases, with 19 bases between them. CDR1 and CDR2 (germline): MNHEY, SVGAGI. This CDR3 has 14 residues. The CDR3 is CASGIGQIINEQYF. The CDR3 DNA follows: TGTGCCAGCGGCATCGGACAGATAATCAACGAGCAGTACTTC.

This clone qualifies as medium-sized. Different DNA sequences within this sample yield the same CDR3. This chain joins TRBV28 and TRBJ2-1; D call uncertain. There are 13 residues in the CDR3. V was pared by 2 bases and J by 6 bases, with 8 bases between. Per germline, CDR1 MDHEN and CDR2 SYDVKM. DNA of the CDR3: TGTGCCAGCAGTTTACCCGGTACCAATGAGCAGTTCTTC. Protein sequence: CASSLPGTNEQFF.

This chain uses TRBV4-1 with TRBJ2-7; the D gene is possibly TRBD1 (6 bases). This CDR3 contains 14 residues. Germline CDR1 reads MGHRA; CDR2 reads YSYEKL. Trimming took 2 bases from V and 6 from J, leaving 14 bases between them. The CDR3 region has the DNA TGCGCCAGCAGCCAACAACTAATACAGGGCGAGCAGTACTTC. It translates to CASSQQLIQGEQYF.

This clone has a handful of counts. The rearrangement uses TRBV7-9 and TRBJ1-2; D remains ambiguous. This CDR3 is built from 16 residues. V was clipped by 0 bases and J by 7 bases, with 18 bases between them. Germline V gene lookup returns CDR1 SEHNR and CDR2 FQNEAQ (reference sequence). The CDR3 bases are TGTGCCAGCAGCTTAGCGCGTGAAGGGAAGTCAACTGGCTACACCTTC. Translated: CASSLAREGKSTGYTF.

The chain couples TRBV2 to TRBJ2-4; D could derive from TRBD1 or TRBD2 (5 bases each). Germline CDR1 is SNHLY and CDR2 is FYNNEI. The CDR3 spans 14 residues. The V end was cut by 8 bases, the J end by 6 bases, with 17 bases between. The CDR3 DNA reads TGTGCCAGCTTGGGGGAGACGAGGCCAAACATTCAGTACTTC. Amino acids: CASLGETRPNIQYF.

This sequence joins TRBV5-6 and TRBJ1-2, with D unclear. The CDR3 loop spans 14 amino acids. The V end was cut by 0 bases, the J end by 4 bases, with 10 bases between. Germline V CDR1 and CDR2: SGHDT, YYEEEE. CDR3 residues: CASSLGKISYGYTF. CDR3 bases: TGTGCCAGCAGCTTGGGGAAGATCAGCTATGGCTACACCTTC.

This clone was observed a handful of times. The chain couples TRBV4-2 to TRBJ2-5; D is unresolved. Deletions cut 1 base from V and 6 bases from J, with 9 bases between. The CDR3 is 13 residues long. Germline CDR1 and CDR2: LGHNA and YNFKEQ. DNA for the CDR3: TGTGCCAGCAGCCAAGGACTTAGGCAGACCCAGTACTTC. It is translated as CASSQGLRQTQYF.

The chain uses TRBV27 and TRBJ2-3, with no clear D. Germline lookup yields CDR1 MNHEY and CDR2 SMNVEV (reference sequence). Between the trimmed V and J ends, which lost 5 bases and 6 bases, there was a span of 12 bases. This CDR3 is built from 13 residues. The DNA for the CDR3 is TGTGCCAGCAGTGCTTGGACGACCGATACGCAGTATTTT. This codes for CASSAWTTDTQYF.

The rearrangement joins TRBV4-1 to TRBJ1-4; TRBD1 might be the D (6 bases). Germline CDR1 and CDR2: MGHRA and YSYEKL. The CDR3 extends over 14 amino acids. Trimming stripped 9 bases from V and 7 bases from J, with 18 bases between. CDR3 coding DNA: TGCGCCAGAGGACAGACGAAAAGTAGTGAAAAACTGTTTTTT. Protein product: CARGQTKSSEKLFF.